This T cell receptor beta chain comes out of a study of breast tumors, draining lymph nodes, adjacent tissues. Study outcomes and limitations: Tumor repertoires ranked between lymph nodes and nontumor tissue in diversity, with V and J gene preferences. Findings are consistent with lymph node origin and intratumoral expansion of most tumor T cells. Luminal-like breast cancer showed significantly greater tumor-nontumor repertoire similarity than basal-like breast cancer did.

Comment on this clonotype: Its antigen remains unidentified.

This CDR3 has 15 amino acids. Between the trimmed V and J ends, which lost 6 bases and 8 bases, there was a span of 23 bases. Germline CDR1 is SQVTM and CDR2 is ANQGSEA. Axillary draining lymph nodes of breast cancer patients supplied the node samples. TCRdb used MiXCR to reprocess the multiplex PCR reads, holding one entry per CDR3 protein. The sample contains 200,000 to 250,000 distinct CDR3 sequences, less than 45% of which appear only once. The V gene is TRBV29-1, the J gene TRBJ1-3; a weak D match, TRBD1 (5 bases). This TCR came from a female donor with breast cancer. Some clones in this sample may be carry-over from other donors' samples. Specimen: axillary lymph node tissue. The CDR3 reads CSVRDSGRSGYTIYF. The CDR3 DNA follows: TGCAGCGTCCGGGACTCCGGGCGTTCTGGCTACACCATATATTTT.